These 30 T cell receptor beta chains share one sample of origin, sequenced in a study of human thymus T cells. Surgeons resected thymus tissue during corrective heart surgery. This table comes from immunoSEQ multiplex PCR, and its TCRdb copy is limited to in-frame clones, with some not included. The sample includes around 70,000 clones, 85% to 95% seen only once; the top ten take 0.034%. Sequenced: thymus tissue. The receptors shown here come from a girl less than two years old with a congenital heart defect but otherwise immunologically healthy.

The rearrangement uses TRBV7-9 and TRBJ2-1; TRBD2 might be the D (6 bases). This CDR3 is built from 16 residues. From germline, CDR1 is SEHNR and CDR2 FQNEAQ (reference sequence). V lost 5 bases and J lost 4, with 18 bases in between. CDR3 region: CASSPLGGNEYNEQFF. The CDR3 coding sequence is TGTGCCAGCAGCCCCCTTGGCGGGAACGAATACAATGAGCAGTTCTTC.

The genes are TRBV27 and TRBJ1-1, with unresolved D. Trimming removed 8 bases at V and 0 bases at J, with 10 bases between. Germline lookup yields CDR1 MNHEY and CDR2 SMNVEV (reference sequence). The CDR3 has 13 residues. The CDR3 sequence: CASQTNVNTEAFF. The CDR3 coding sequence is TGTGCCAGCCAAACTAACGTGAACACTGAAGCTTTCTTT.

The J gene is TRBJ1-2, the V gene TRBV2; 12 nucleotides line up with TRBD1. Germline V gene lookup returns CDR1 SNHLY and CDR2 FYNNEI. The CDR3 is 16 residues long. The V segment lost 6 bases and the J segment 3 bases; nucleotides outside the gene matches: 8. The CDR3 here is CASSEGQGARDYGYTF. CDR3 DNA: TGTGCCAGCAGCGAGGGACAGGGGGCGCGGGACTATGGCTACACCTTC.

The gene calls are TRBV15 and TRBJ1-5; D possibly corresponds to TRBD1 (5 bases). The germline V and J ends were trimmed by 0 bases and 4 bases, with 19 bases remaining between them. This CDR3 has 18 amino acids. CDR1 LNHNV and CDR2 YYDKDF come from the germline V gene (reference sequence). The CDR3 is CATSRDLLIRDPNQPQHF. The CDR3 DNA follows: TGTGCCACCAGCAGAGACCTACTTATTCGGGACCCAAATCAGCCCCAGCATTTT.

The chain carries TRBV7-9 and TRBJ2-2, with TRBD1 matching over 11 bases. The CDR3 sequence is 17 residues long. The germline V gene has CDR1 SEHNR and CDR2 FQNEAQ (reference sequence). Trimming removed 0 bases from V and 5 bases from J; junction bases left unmatched: 5. CDR3 sequence reads: CASSLARTGGRTGELFF. CDR3 nucleotide sequence: TGTGCCAGCAGCTTAGCGCGGACAGGGGGCAGGACCGGGGAGCTGTTTTTT.

The chain employs TRBV25-1 and TRBJ2-1, with 8 bases that match TRBD2. The junction had 12 bases not matched to a gene; V was cut back by 8 bases and J by 6 bases. Per the germline V gene, CDR1 is MGHDK and CDR2 is SYGVNS. The CDR3 has 15 amino acids. The CDR3 reads CASGIREGLSNEQFF. The CDR3 DNA is TGTGCCAGCGGCATCCGGGAGGGCCTTTCCAATGAGCAGTTCTTC.

V is TRBV4-1 and J is TRBJ1-5; no clear D gene. Germline V gene sequence: CDR1 MGHRA, CDR2 YSYEKL. The CDR3 is 14 amino acids. The V end was cut by 4 bases, the J end by 4 bases, with 11 bases between. CDR3 sequence reads: CASSRLPANQPQHF. The CDR3 coding sequence is TGCGCCAGCAGCCGCCTCCCTGCGAATCAGCCCCAGCATTTT.

This chain uses TRBV15 with TRBJ2-7; D might be TRBD2 (6 bases). The CDR3 loop spans 13 amino acids. Trimming shortened V by 4 bases and J by 5 bases, and 12 bases separated the two germline ends. Germline V gene lookup returns CDR1 LNHNV and CDR2 YYDKDF (reference sequence). The CDR3 here is CATSIRDSNEQYF. For the CDR3, the DNA is TGTGCCACCAGCATTAGGGACTCTAACGAGCAGTACTTC. Using reference TRBV15 and TRBJ2-7 for the parts outside the CDR3, the full variable domain is DAMVIQNPRYQVTQFGKPVTLSCSQTLNHNVMYWYQQKSSQAPKLLFHYYDKDFNNEADTPDNFQSRRPNTSFCFLDIRSPGLGDTAMYLCATSIRDSNEQYFGPGTRLTVT.

V and J are TRBV28 and TRBJ1-2, with D unclear. This CDR3 contains 14 residues. The V gene lost 5 bases and the J gene lost 0 bases, with 10 bases spanning the gap. Germline V gene lookup returns CDR1 MDHEN and CDR2 SYDVKM. The CDR3 bases are TGTGCCAGCAGTCCCCCGTTAGCTAACTATGGCTACACCTTC. Protein sequence: CASSPPLANYGYTF.

The genes are TRBV11-3 and TRBJ2-2; TRBD1 is a possible D gene (5 bases). The CDR3 length is 13 residues. V lost 3 bases to trimming and J lost 5 bases, with 7 bases between them. Germline V gene sequence: CDR1 SGHNT, CDR2 YENEEA. The CDR3 bases are TGTGCCAGCAGCTTTAGGGGAACCGGGGAGCTGTTTTTT. Translated, it gives CASSFRGTGELFF.

The genes are TRBV5-5 and TRBJ2-1; the match to TRBD1 covers 9 bases. CDR3 size: 15 residues. Germline CDR1 SGHKS, CDR2 YYEKEE (reference sequence). The junction had 6 bases not matched to a gene; V was cut back by 5 bases and J by 3 bases. As DNA, the CDR3 is TGTGCCAGCAGAACAGGGACAGGGTACTACAATGAGCAGTTCTTC. Encoded protein: CASRTGTGYYNEQFF.

The V and J genes are TRBV13 and TRBJ2-5; 11 bases are a match to TRBD1. J lost 5 bases, V lost 5 bases, and 7 bases had no gene match. CDR3 length: 15 amino acids. The V gene's germline CDR1 is PRHDT and CDR2 FYEKMQ (reference sequence). CDR3 DNA sequence: TGTGCCAGCAGCCCCCGGACAGGGGGCGCGGAGACCCAGTACTTC. The encoded protein is CASSPRTGGAETQYF.

The chain employs TRBV9 and TRBJ2-2; possibly TRBD2 for D (5 bases). The germline CDR1 and CDR2 sequences are SGDLS and YYNGEE. CDR3 size: 17 residues. V was clipped by 4 bases and J by 1 base, with 17 bases between them. Here the CDR3 reads CASSPQLRRKNTGELFF. The CDR3 coding sequence is TGTGCCAGCAGCCCACAGCTTCGGAGGAAGAACACCGGGGAGCTGTTTTTT.

This chain connects TRBV7-6 to TRBJ1-3, with D uncertain. Trimming left V 4 bases short and J 0 bases short, with 7 bases between. The CDR3 is 14 amino acids. Germline-derived CDR1 and CDR2 are SGHVS and FNYEAQ. CDR3 DNA sequence: TGTGCCAGCAGCTGGCGATCCTCTGGAAACACCATATATTTT. Its translation is CASSWRSSGNTIYF. The entire variable domain, with the rest obtained from reference TRBV7-6 and TRBJ1-3, is as follows: GAGVSQSPRYKVTKRGQDVALRCDPISGHVSLYWYRQALGQGPEFLTYFNYEAQQDKSGLPNDRFSAERPEGSISTLTIQRTEQRDSAMYRCASSWRSSGNTIYFGEGSWLTVV.

This chain links TRBV6-5 with TRBJ2-7; 8 nucleotides agree with TRBD1. CDR3 length: 15 amino acids. Germline lookup yields CDR1 MNHEY and CDR2 SVGAGI. With V trimmed by 5 bases and J by 1 base, 7 bases remained unmatched. The CDR3 spells CASSQDRVASYEQYF. The DNA for the CDR3 is TGTGCCAGCAGTCAGGACAGGGTGGCGTCCTACGAGCAGTACTTC.

The V call is TRBV6-1, the J call TRBJ1-2; 10 nucleotides agree with TRBD1. CDR3 size: 18 residues. Germline CDR1 is MNHNS and CDR2 is SASEGT. V was pared by 2 bases and J by 1 base, with 10 bases of the junction left unmatched. CDR3 DNA sequence: TGTGCCAGCAGTGAATTACGCGGGGGGGACAGGGGTAACTATGGCTACACCTTC. Its protein product is CASSELRGGDRGNYGYTF.

The chain has TRBV28 and TRBJ2-7; 8 nucleotides agree with TRBD1. V shed 6 bases, J shed 7 bases, and the junction held 20 bases outside the gene matches. The V gene's germline CDR1 is MDHEN and CDR2 SYDVKM. The CDR3 loop spans 17 amino acids. CDR3 loop: CASRTLWDRSSPVEQYF. CDR3 in DNA: TGTGCCAGCAGGACTTTGTGGGACAGGAGTTCCCCCGTAGAGCAGTACTTC.

The chain carries TRBV6-5 and TRBJ1-1; possible D gene TRBD1, 5 bases. The CDR3 runs 15 residues. CDR1 is MNHEY and CDR2 is SVGAGI in the germline V gene. V was pared by 0 bases and J by 5 bases, with 13 bases between. The chain's CDR3 is CASSYSGPGGTEAFF. In DNA form, the CDR3 reads TGTGCCAGCAGTTACTCGGGACCGGGGGGGACTGAAGCTTTCTTT.

The chain is built from TRBV29-1 and TRBJ2-3; 7 bases fit TRBD2. The V and J ends lost 3 bases and 0 bases, in that order; junction bases with no gene match: 12. The germline V gene encodes CDR1 SQVTM and CDR2 ANQGSEA. The CDR3 loop spans 17 amino acids. CDR3 region: CSVESREPTQSTDTQYF. The DNA of the CDR3 is TGCAGCGTTGAGTCGCGGGAGCCAACCCAAAGCACAGATACGCAGTATTTT.

The rearrangement uses TRBV7-9 and TRBJ2-3; unclear D gene. Germline CDR1 SEHNR, CDR2 FQNEAQ (reference sequence). Trimming left V 5 bases short and J 0 bases short, with 6 bases between. The CDR3 extends over 13 amino acids. Here the CDR3 reads CASSRPSTDTQYF. The CDR3 coding sequence is TGTGCCAGCAGCCGACCTAGCACAGATACGCAGTATTTT. The full variable domain, in which reference TRBV7-9 and TRBJ2-3 provide the parts outside the CDR3, is DTGVSQNPRHKITKRGQNVTFRCDPISEHNRLYWYRQTLGQGPEFLTYFQNEAQLEKSRLLSDRFSAERPKGSFSTLEIQRTEQGDSAMYLCASSRPSTDTQYFGPGTRLTVL.

The sample holds one count of this clone. CDR3 nucleotide sequence: TGCGCCAGCAGCTTGGGCGCGGGGGCCGGTCAGCCCCAGCATTTT. It is translated as CASSLGAGAGQPQHF. The chain carries TRBV5-1 and TRBJ1-5; possible D gene TRBD1, 6 bases. CDR3 length: 15 amino acids. Trimming cost V 0 bases and J 6 bases, with 13 bases left between them. CDR1 and CDR2 from the germline V gene are SGHRS and YFSETQ. Full variable domain (outside the CDR3, taken from reference TRBV5-1 and TRBJ1-5): KAGVTQTPRYLIKTRGQQVTLSCSPISGHRSVSWYQQTPGQGLQFLFEYFSETQRNKGNFPGRFSGRQFSNSRSEMNVSTLELGDSALYLCASSLGAGAGQPQHFGDGTRLSIL.

The V call is TRBV4-1, the J call TRBJ1-1; D unresolved. The V and J ends lost 1 base and 1 base respectively, with 7 bases between them. This CDR3 comprises 14 residues. In germline, CDR1 is MGHRA, CDR2 YSYEKL. The CDR3, as DNA: TGCGCCAGCAGCCAAGGGCGAGAGAACACTGAAGCTTTCTTT. Amino acids: CASSQGRENTEAFF.

The rearrangement links TRBV27 to TRBJ2-1; TRBD2 matches at 13 bases. The ends lost 5 bases at V and 8 bases at J; junction bases unmatched: 3. CDR1 and CDR2 (germline): MNHEY, SMNVEV (reference sequence). This CDR3 region has 14 residues. CDR3 residues: CASSAGLAGDEQFF. Here the CDR3 DNA reads TGTGCCAGCAGTGCTGGACTAGCGGGAGATGAGCAGTTCTTC.

The rearrangement joins TRBV9 to TRBJ1-1, with no clear D. The CDR3 sequence is 14 residues long. Germline V CDR1 and CDR2: SGDLS, YYNGEE. Trimming stripped 4 bases from V and 1 base from J, with 11 bases between. The CDR3 sequence is CASSPRTWNTEAFF. CDR3 coding DNA: TGTGCCAGCAGCCCCCGGACTTGGAACACTGAAGCTTTCTTT.

The V and J genes are TRBV27 and TRBJ2-2, with 7 bases lining up with TRBD2. This CDR3 is built from 14 residues. The V segment lost 5 bases and the J segment 5 bases; nucleotides outside the gene matches: 5. CDR1 and CDR2 from the germline V gene are MNHEY and SMNVEV (reference sequence). As DNA, the CDR3 is TGTGCCAGCAGTCCCCGACTAGCAACCGGGGAGCTGTTTTTT. The encoded protein is CASSPRLATGELFF.

This chain uses TRBV19 with TRBJ2-2, with TRBD1 identical over 10 bases. CDR1 is LNHDA, CDR2 SQIVND, per germline (reference sequence). Losses at the gene ends were 3 bases for V and 4 bases for J; bases not matched to a gene: 11. The CDR3 loop spans 18 amino acids. CDR3 in DNA: TGTGCCAGTAGTATGGGGTTCAGACAGGGGGCGTTCACCGGGGAGCTGTTTTTT. This sequence encodes CASSMGFRQGAFTGELFF.

This sequence joins TRBV7-2 and TRBJ2-7; tentatively, D is TRBD1 (5 bases). From germline, CDR1 is SGHTA and CDR2 FQGNSA. This CDR3 region has 15 residues. V lost 1 base and J lost 5, with 15 bases in between. The CDR3 DNA reads TGTGCCAGCAGCTTAGGTGCAGGGAAGATCCACGAGCAGTACTTC. It encodes CASSLGAGKIHEQYF.

A single count supports this clone. The chain links TRBV5-1 to TRBJ2-7, with a tentative D call TRBD2 (6 bases). The V gene lost 4 bases and the J gene lost 3 bases, with 11 bases spanning the gap. CDR3 length: 13 amino acids. The germline gives CDR1 SGHRS, CDR2 YFSETQ. CDR3 in amino acids: CASSPGLVYEQYF. The CDR3 DNA follows: TGCGCCAGCAGCCCGGGACTTGTCTACGAGCAGTACTTC.

V usage is TRBV5-1 and J usage is TRBJ2-7; D not certain. From germline, CDR1 is SGHRS and CDR2 YFSETQ. The CDR3 sequence is 14 residues long. Trimming shortened V by 3 bases and J by 2 bases, and 12 bases separated the two germline ends. CDR3 bases: TGCGCCAGCAGCTCGGTTCTTAGGGCCTACGAGCAGTACTTC. Translating it yields CASSSVLRAYEQYF.

The chain recombines TRBV6-1 with TRBJ1-4, with D uncertain. Germline V gene data show CDR1 as MNHNS and CDR2 as SASEGT. The CDR3 sequence is 13 residues long. Trimming cost V 8 bases and J 3 bases, with 10 bases left between them. The CDR3 DNA is TGTGCCAGCCAAAGCAGACCTAATGAAAAACTGTTTTTT. Translating gives CASQSRPNEKLFF.